The 31 T cell receptor beta chains in this list originate from one sample, sequenced in a study of blood T cells in healthy people across ages. A J-beta primer mix and a sample-barcoded 5' primer were used in a second PCR of roughly 6 to 12 cycles. A single record per CDR3 protein comes from TCRdb applying MiXCR to the 5' RACE reads. The sample consists of approximately 800,000 distinct CDR3 sequences, 20% to 30% of them appearing once. These data also featured in a second study, about T cells of mothers and their children.

What was sequenced was blood. The receptors here all came from a boy aged 5-17 years in good health.

The V call is TRBV12-3 or TRBV12-4, the J call TRBJ2-5; perhaps TRBD1 as D (7 bases). The assigned J gene may be wrong: the sequence end matches TRBJ2-1 better. The CDR3 contains 16 residues. DNA of the CDR3: TGTGCCAGCAGTGCGGGGACAGCCTCAATCTACAATGAGCAGTTCTTC. Its translation: CASSAGTASIYNEQFF.

The chain carries TRBV5-1 and TRBJ2-5; 9 bases line up with TRBD1. The CDR3 is 15 amino acids. From germline, CDR1 is SGHRS and CDR2 YFSETQ. Trimming took 7 bases from V and 2 from J; bases not matched to a gene: 9. The CDR3 sequence: CASGRDRDRQETQYF. CDR3 nucleotides: TGCGCCAGCGGCCGGGACAGGGACCGACAAGAGACCCAGTACTTC.

DNA for the CDR3: TGCGCCAGCAGCGATAGCGGGGGAAAGTACAATGAGCAGTTCTTC. Translating it yields CASSDSGGKYNEQFF. The chain recombines TRBV5-1 with TRBJ2-7; 9 bases agree with TRBD2. TRBJ2-1 explains the end of the DNA better; the J call may be wrong. Per the germline V gene, CDR1 is SGHRS and CDR2 is YFSETQ. The CDR3 totals 15 residues.

This clonotype was found a few times. V and J are TRBV30 and TRBJ1-1; D is possibly TRBD1 (5 bases). V lost 5 bases to trimming and J lost 3 bases, with 13 bases between them. The V gene's germline CDR1 is GTSNPN and CDR2 SVGIG (reference sequence). The CDR3 covers 13 residues. CDR3 protein: CAWGSGGHTEAFF. CDR3 DNA sequence: TGTGCCTGGGGGTCGGGGGGACACACTGAAGCTTTCTTT.

This clonotype occurred a few times. The gene calls are TRBV9 and TRBJ1-2; D perhaps matches TRBD1 (6 bases). This CDR3 contains 16 residues. Trimming stripped 4 bases from V and 5 bases from J, with 21 bases between. Germline V gives CDR1 SGDLS, CDR2 YYNGEE. In DNA, the CDR3 is TGTGCCAGCAGCATCGTGGGGGCAGGGGTGGGGTATGGCTACACCTTC. It translates to CASSIVGAGVGYGYTF.

This clonotype was counted between two and nine times. The chain couples TRBV9 to TRBJ2-5; 8 bases match TRBD2. TRBJ2-1 matches the DNA end more closely, so the J call is doubtful. Germline CDR1 is SGDLS and CDR2 is YYNGEE. The CDR3 is 14 amino acids. CDR3 coding DNA: TGTGCCAGCAGCGTAGTAGGGACTAGCAATGAGCAGTTCTTC. Translating it yields CASSVVGTSNEQFF.

This clonotype came up a few times. CDR3: CVITAGETQYF. In DNA form, the CDR3 reads TGTGTTATTACGGCAGGGGAGACCCAGTACTTC. The chain is built from TRBV7-7 and TRBJ2-5; perhaps TRBD1 as D (5 bases). Germline V gene lookup returns CDR1 SSHAT and CDR2 FNYEAQ (reference sequence). The CDR3 has 11 amino acids.

A few counts support this clonotype. This rearrangement joins TRBV4-1 to TRBJ2-1; TRBD2 aligns across 7 bases. Germline CDR1 and CDR2: MGHRA and YSYEKL. The CDR3 contains 15 residues. V gave up 3 bases and J gave up 2 bases; unmatched junction bases: 4. CDR3 amino acids: CASSHPAGAYNEQFF. In DNA form, the CDR3 reads TGCGCCAGCAGCCATCCTGCGGGAGCCTACAATGAGCAGTTCTTC.

Ten or more counts support this clonotype. V is TRBV20-1 and J is TRBJ1-1; no definite D call. Germline CDR1 and CDR2: DFQATT and SNEGSKA (reference sequence). The CDR3 consists of 12 residues. V was cut by 5 bases and J by 1 base, with 8 bases left in between. For the CDR3, the DNA is TGCAGTGCTTCCCCCTGGAACACTGAAGCTTTCTTT. Its protein is CSASPWNTEAFF.

This clonotype was seen only a few times. The rearrangement uses TRBV28 and TRBJ1-2; no reliable D call. The germline gives CDR1 MDHEN, CDR2 SYDVKM. The ends were cut back, 3 bases at V and 4 bases at J, with 15 bases in the middle. This CDR3 has 15 residues. The CDR3 DNA follows: TGTGCCAGCAGTTTTCCCGGGATTTTCGCCTATGGCTACACCTTC. Residues: CASSFPGIFAYGYTF.

This clonotype was counted a few times. The V gene is TRBV7-9, the J gene TRBJ2-7, with 8 bases fitting TRBD1. The V gene's germline CDR1 is SEHNR and CDR2 FQNEAQ (reference sequence). Trimming at V came to 5 bases and at J to 0 bases, leaving 12 bases not matched to a gene. The CDR3 is 17 residues long. The CDR3 coding sequence is TGTGCCAGCAGCGGCCCCGGGACAGGCGTTTCCTCCTACGAGCAGTACTTC. Translating gives CASSGPGTGVSSYEQYF.

V and J are TRBV5-1 and TRBJ2-7; D is unresolved. This CDR3 is 14 amino acids long. CDR1 and CDR2 from the germline V gene are SGHRS and YFSETQ. V dropped 2 bases and J dropped 2 bases, with 11 bases sitting between them. CDR3 coding DNA: TGCGCCAGCAGCTTTCTCCAGGAACCCTACGAGCAGTACTTC. Its translation is CASSFLQEPYEQYF.

The chain carries TRBV4-1 and TRBJ2-7; 10 bases agree with TRBD2. This CDR3 is built from 16 residues. Germline V CDR1 and CDR2: MGHRA, YSYEKL. V shed 1 base, J shed 2 bases, and the junction held 5 bases outside the gene matches. Here the CDR3 reads CASSQGLAGEPYEQYF. The CDR3 region has the DNA TGCGCCAGCAGCCAAGGGCTAGCGGGAGAGCCCTACGAGCAGTACTTC.

This clonotype was observed a single time. The chain recombines TRBV12-3 or TRBV12-4 with TRBJ2-1, with TRBD1 identical over 7 bases. V was pared by 1 base and J by 15 bases, with 9 bases of the junction left unmatched. The CDR3 has 13 amino acids. The CDR3 is CASSLVGNRGGFF. For the CDR3, the DNA is TGTGCCAGCAGTTTAGTGGGAAACAGGGGTGGGTTCTTC.

This clonotype was observed a few times. An end of the junction differs from the germline gene, which may be a read error. In nucleotides, the CDR3 is TGTGCCTGCAGTGTGCACACCTCCTACGAGCAGTACTTC. This encodes CACSVHTSYEQYF. V is TRBV6-1 and J is TRBJ2-1; D is unclear. The J call may be incorrect, as the DNA end agrees better with TRBJ2-7. Per the germline V gene, CDR1 is MNHNS and CDR2 is SASEGT. CDR3 length: 13 amino acids.

The V call is TRBV28, the J call TRBJ1-5; D may be TRBD1 (5 bases). Per germline, CDR1 MDHEN and CDR2 SYDVKM. CDR3 size: 15 residues. This chain's CDR3 is CATTTSGLGDQPQHF. DNA of the CDR3: TGTGCTACCACGACCTCAGGGTTGGGCGATCAGCCCCAGCATTTT.

The V call is TRBV25-1, the J call TRBJ2-5; 10 nucleotides line up with TRBD1. Germline trimming cut 2 bases from V and 5 bases from J; bases unmatched to any gene: 11. CDR3 size: 17 residues. Germline V gene sequence: CDR1 MGHDK, CDR2 SYGVNS. The CDR3 spells CASSEGGGTGAGETQYF. The CDR3 coding sequence is TGTGCCAGCAGTGAAGGTGGAGGGACAGGGGCAGGGGAGACCCAGTACTTC.

This clonotype was seen more than once but under ten times. V and J are TRBV7-9 and TRBJ2-5; 11 bases are a match to TRBD2. The DNA end is a closer match to TRBJ2-7, so the J assignment may be wrong. The CDR3 is made up of 16 amino acids. CDR1 and CDR2 (germline): SEHNR, FQNEAQ (reference sequence). The CDR3 coding sequence is TGTGCCAGCAGCTTTCCCGGGACTAGCGGAACCTACGAGCAGTACTTC. It specifies CASSFPGTSGTYEQYF.

This chain connects TRBV28 to TRBJ2-2, with 9 positions matching TRBD1. CDR1 and CDR2 from the germline V gene are MDHEN and SYDVKM. The CDR3 runs to 18 residues. The trim removed 3 bases at V and 5 bases at J, leaving 13 bases unmatched. The CDR3 bases are TGTGCCAGCAGTTTTTCTCGCGGTGAACAGGGGGCAACCGGGGAGCTGTTTTTT. Its protein is CASSFSRGEQGATGELFF.

This clonotype was counted a few times. This chain links TRBV5-1 with TRBJ1-2; 8 nucleotides align to TRBD1. The germline gives CDR1 SGHRS, CDR2 YFSETQ. The CDR3 is 13 residues long. J gave up 10 bases and V 0 bases, and 5 bases lay outside the gene matches. This CDR3 reads CASSLVGQDIYTF. CDR3 coding DNA: TGCGCCAGCAGCTTGGTGGGACAGGATATCTACACCTTC.

This clonotype was counted between two and nine times. The J gene is TRBJ2-5, the V gene TRBV25-1, with D perhaps being TRBD1 or TRBD2 (5 bases each). The CDR3 extends over 13 amino acids. CDR1 is MGHDK and CDR2 is SYGVNS in the germline V gene. Trimming cost V 2 bases and J 7 bases, with 11 bases left between them. DNA for the CDR3: TGTGCCAGCAGTGAAGACAGTGGGGGGACCCAGTACTTC. This codes for CASSEDSGGTQYF. Together with reference TRBV25-1 and TRBJ2-5, the CDR3 gives the full variable domain: EADIYQTPRYLVIGTGKKITLECSQTMGHDKMYWYQQDPGMELHLIHYSYGVNSTEKGDLSSESTVSRIRTEHFPLTLESARPSHTSQYLCASSEDSGGTQYFGPGTRLLVL.

V usage is TRBV14 and J usage is TRBJ2-5; TRBD2 agrees at 9 bases. V dropped 5 bases and J dropped 4; count of bases not matched to a gene: 8. Germline V gives CDR1 SGHDN, CDR2 FVKESK. This CDR3 contains 15 residues. In DNA form, the CDR3 reads TGTGCCAGCAGCGCTCTAGCGGGGTTCGGAGAGACCCAGTACTTC. Translation: CASSALAGFGETQYF.

The CDR3 loop reads CASSLLLSSGANVLTF. As DNA, the CDR3 is TGTGCCAGCAGTTTACTATTGAGCTCTGGGGCCAACGTCCTGACTTTC. The chain links TRBV27 to TRBJ2-6; the D is unclear. The CDR3 contains 16 residues. The germline V gene has CDR1 MNHEY and CDR2 SMNVEV (reference sequence). V was clipped by 2 bases and J by 0 bases, with 8 bases between them.

The chain links TRBV29-1 to TRBJ1-1, with a tentative D call TRBD1 (5 bases). This CDR3 has 14 amino acids. CDR1 is SQVTM, CDR2 ANQGSEA, per germline. V was clipped by 5 bases and J by 1 base, with 14 bases between them. The CDR3 here is CSVRPGTANTEAFF. CDR3 sequence (DNA): TGCAGCGTTAGACCAGGGACGGCGAACACTGAAGCTTTCTTT.

The chain uses TRBV12-3 or TRBV12-4 and TRBJ2-5, with TRBD2 identical over 10 bases. CDR3 size: 15 residues. The junction had 8 bases not matched to a gene; V was cut back by 5 bases and J by 5 bases. The CDR3 loop reads CASSGSGRARETQYF. The CDR3 DNA sequence: TGTGCCAGCAGTGGGAGCGGGAGGGCACGGGAGACCCAGTACTTC.

This clonotype was seen only a few times. This chain connects TRBV27 to TRBJ2-5, with D perhaps matching TRBD2 (6 bases). The DNA end favors TRBJ2-1, so the J call may be wrong. The germline V gene has CDR1 MNHEY and CDR2 SMNVEV (reference sequence). The CDR3 is 15 amino acids. The CDR3: CASSLSAGPYNEQFF. The DNA for the CDR3 is TGTGCCAGCAGTTTATCGGCGGGACCGTACAATGAGCAGTTCTTC.

This clonotype was detected a few times. The rearrangement joins TRBV20-1 to TRBJ2-5; D is unresolved. The CDR3 is made up of 12 amino acids. Trimming removed 7 bases from V and 0 bases from J, with 9 bases in between. Germline assignment: CDR1 DFQATT and CDR2 SNEGSKA (reference sequence). The CDR3 here is CSGRRDQETQYF. The CDR3 DNA is TGCAGTGGTCGCCGAGACCAAGAGACCCAGTACTTC.

This clonotype has just a few counts. The rearrangement joins TRBV6-2 or TRBV6-3 to TRBJ2-1; D assignment may be TRBD1 or TRBD2 (5 bases each). This CDR3 region has 15 residues. V was cut by 4 bases and J by 4 bases, with 14 bases left in between. CDR1 and CDR2 from the germline V gene are MNHEY and SVGEGT. The CDR3 DNA reads as TGTGCCAGCAGTTCACCGGGACGGGATTACAATGAGCAGTTCTTC. Translating gives CASSSPGRDYNEQFF.

This clonotype was detected only a few times. The CDR3 DNA sequence: TGTGCCAGCAGCTTAAGTTTACCACCCTACAATGAGCAGTTCTTC. It translates to CASSLSLPPYNEQFF. The rearrangement links TRBV7-3 to TRBJ2-1; no definite D call. The CDR3 runs 15 residues. CDR1 SGHTA and CDR2 FQGTGA come from the germline V gene. Trimming pared 1 base from V and 2 bases from J, leaving 9 bases between.

The CDR3 coding sequence is TGTGCCAGCAGCTTACAGGTCGGAGCTGAAGCTTTCTTT. Amino acids: CASSLQVGAEAFF. The chain is built from TRBV7-3 and TRBJ1-1; no clear D gene. The length of the CDR3 is 13 residues. V lost 2 bases and J lost 6, with 10 bases in between. Germline V gives CDR1 SGHTA, CDR2 FQGTGA.

This chain connects TRBV20-1 to TRBJ2-5, with 7 positions matching TRBD2. The J call is uncertain, as TRBJ2-7 better fits the DNA end. CDR3 length: 14 residues. Germline CDR1 and CDR2: DFQATT and SNEGSKA (reference sequence). The CDR3 nucleotides are TGCAGTGCTAGTCCTGGGGGGGTCTCCTACGAGCAGTACTTC. This sequence encodes CSASPGGVSYEQYF.